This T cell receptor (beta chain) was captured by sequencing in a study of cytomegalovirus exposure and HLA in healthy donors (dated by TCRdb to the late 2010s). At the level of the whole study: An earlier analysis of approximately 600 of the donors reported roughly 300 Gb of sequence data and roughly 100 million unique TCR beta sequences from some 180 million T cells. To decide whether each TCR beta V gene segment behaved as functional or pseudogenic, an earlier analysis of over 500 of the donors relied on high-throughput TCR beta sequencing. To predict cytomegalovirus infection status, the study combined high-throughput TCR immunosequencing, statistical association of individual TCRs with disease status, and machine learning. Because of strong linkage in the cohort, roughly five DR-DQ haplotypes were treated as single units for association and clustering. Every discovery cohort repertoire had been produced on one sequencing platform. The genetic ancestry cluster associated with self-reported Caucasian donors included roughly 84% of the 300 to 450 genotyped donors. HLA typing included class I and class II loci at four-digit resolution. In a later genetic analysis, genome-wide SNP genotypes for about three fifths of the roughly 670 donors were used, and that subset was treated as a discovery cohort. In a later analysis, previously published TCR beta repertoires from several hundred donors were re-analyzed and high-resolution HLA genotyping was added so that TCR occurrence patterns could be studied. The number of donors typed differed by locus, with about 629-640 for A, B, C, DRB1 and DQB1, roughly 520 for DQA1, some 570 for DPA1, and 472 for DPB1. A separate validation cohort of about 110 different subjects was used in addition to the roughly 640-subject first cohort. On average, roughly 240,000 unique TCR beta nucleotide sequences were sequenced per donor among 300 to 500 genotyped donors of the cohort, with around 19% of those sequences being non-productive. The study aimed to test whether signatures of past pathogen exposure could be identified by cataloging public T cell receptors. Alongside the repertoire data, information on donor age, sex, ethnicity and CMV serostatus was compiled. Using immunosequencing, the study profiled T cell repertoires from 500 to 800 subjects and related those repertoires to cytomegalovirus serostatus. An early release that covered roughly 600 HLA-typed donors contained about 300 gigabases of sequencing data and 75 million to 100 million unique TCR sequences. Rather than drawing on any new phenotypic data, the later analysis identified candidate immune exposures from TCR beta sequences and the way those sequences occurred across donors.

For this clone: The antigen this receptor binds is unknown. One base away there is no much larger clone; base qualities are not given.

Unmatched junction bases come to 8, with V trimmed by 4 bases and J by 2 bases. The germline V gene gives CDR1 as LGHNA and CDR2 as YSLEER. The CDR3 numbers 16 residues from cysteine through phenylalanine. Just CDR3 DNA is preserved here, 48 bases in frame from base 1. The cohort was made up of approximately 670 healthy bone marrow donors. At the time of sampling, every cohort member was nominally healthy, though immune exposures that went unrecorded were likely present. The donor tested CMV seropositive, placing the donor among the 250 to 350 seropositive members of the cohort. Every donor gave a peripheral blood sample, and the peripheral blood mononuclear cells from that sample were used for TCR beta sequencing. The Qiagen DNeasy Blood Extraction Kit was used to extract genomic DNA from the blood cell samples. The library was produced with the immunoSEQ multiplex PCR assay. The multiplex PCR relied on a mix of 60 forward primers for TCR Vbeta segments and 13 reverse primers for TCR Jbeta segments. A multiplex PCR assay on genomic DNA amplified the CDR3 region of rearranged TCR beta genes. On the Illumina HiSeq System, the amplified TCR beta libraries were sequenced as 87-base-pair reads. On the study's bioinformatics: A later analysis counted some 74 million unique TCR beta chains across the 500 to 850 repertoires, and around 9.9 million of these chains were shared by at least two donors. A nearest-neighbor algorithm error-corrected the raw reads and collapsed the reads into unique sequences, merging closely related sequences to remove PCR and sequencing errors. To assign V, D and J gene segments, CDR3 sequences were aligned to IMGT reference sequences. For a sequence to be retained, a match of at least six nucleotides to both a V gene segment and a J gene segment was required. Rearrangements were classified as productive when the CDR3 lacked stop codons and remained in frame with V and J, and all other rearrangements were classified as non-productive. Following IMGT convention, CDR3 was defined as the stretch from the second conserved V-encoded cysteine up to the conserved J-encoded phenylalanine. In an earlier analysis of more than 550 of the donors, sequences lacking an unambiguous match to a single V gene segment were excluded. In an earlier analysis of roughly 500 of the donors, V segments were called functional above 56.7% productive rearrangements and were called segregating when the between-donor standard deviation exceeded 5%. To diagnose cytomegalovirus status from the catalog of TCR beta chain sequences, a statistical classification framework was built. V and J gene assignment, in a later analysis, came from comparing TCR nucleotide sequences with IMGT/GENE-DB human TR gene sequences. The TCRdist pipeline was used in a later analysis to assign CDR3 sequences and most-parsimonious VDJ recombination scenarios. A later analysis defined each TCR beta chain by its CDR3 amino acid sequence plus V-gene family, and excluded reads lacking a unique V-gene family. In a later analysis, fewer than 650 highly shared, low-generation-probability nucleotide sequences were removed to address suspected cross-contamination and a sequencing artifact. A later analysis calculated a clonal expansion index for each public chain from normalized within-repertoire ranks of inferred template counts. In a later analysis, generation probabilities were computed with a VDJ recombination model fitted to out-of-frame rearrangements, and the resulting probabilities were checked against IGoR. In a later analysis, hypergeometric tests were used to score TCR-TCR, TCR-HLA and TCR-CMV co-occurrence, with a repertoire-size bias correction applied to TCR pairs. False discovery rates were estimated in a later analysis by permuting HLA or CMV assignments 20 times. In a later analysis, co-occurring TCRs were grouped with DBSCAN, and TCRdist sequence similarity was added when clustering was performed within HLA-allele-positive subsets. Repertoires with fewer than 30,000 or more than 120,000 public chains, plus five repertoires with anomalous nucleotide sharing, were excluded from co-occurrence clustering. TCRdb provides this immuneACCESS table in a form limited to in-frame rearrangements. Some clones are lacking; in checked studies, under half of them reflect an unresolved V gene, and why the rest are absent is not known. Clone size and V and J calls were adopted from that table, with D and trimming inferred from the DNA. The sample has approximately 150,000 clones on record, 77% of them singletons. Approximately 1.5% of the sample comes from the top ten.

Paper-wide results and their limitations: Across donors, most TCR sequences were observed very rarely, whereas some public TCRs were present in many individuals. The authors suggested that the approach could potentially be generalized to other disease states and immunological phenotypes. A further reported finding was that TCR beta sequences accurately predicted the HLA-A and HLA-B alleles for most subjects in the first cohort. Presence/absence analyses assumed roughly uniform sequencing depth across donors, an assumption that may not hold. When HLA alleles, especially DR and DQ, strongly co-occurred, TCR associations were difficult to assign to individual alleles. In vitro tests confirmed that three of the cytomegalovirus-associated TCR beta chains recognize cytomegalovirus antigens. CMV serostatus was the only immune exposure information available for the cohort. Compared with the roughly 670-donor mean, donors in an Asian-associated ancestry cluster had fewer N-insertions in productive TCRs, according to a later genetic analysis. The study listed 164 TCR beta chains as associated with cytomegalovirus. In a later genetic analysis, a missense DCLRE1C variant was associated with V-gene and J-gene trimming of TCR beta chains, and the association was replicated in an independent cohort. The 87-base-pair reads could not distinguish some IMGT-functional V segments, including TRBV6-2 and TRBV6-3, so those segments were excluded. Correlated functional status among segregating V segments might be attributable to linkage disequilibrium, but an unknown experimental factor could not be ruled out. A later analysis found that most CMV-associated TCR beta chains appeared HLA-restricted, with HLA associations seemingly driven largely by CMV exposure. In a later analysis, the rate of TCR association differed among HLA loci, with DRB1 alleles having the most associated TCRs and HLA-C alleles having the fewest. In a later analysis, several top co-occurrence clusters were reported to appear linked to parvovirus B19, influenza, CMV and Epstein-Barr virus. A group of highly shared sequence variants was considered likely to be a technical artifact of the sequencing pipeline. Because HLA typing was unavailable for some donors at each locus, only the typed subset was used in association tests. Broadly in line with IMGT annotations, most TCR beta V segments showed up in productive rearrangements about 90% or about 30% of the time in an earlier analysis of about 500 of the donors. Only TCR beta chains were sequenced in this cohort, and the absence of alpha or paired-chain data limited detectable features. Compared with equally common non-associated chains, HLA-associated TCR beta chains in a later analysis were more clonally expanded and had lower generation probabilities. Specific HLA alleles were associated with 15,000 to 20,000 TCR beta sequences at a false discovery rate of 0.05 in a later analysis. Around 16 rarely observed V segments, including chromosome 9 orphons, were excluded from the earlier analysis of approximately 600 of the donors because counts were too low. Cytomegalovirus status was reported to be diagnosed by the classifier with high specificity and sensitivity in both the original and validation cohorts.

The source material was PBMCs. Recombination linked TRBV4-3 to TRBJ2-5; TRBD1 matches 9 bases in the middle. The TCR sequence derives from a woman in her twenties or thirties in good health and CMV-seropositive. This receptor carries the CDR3 CASSPLSGQGQETQYF. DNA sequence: TGCGCCAGCAGCCCCTTATCGGGACAGGGACAAGAGACCCAGTACTTC.